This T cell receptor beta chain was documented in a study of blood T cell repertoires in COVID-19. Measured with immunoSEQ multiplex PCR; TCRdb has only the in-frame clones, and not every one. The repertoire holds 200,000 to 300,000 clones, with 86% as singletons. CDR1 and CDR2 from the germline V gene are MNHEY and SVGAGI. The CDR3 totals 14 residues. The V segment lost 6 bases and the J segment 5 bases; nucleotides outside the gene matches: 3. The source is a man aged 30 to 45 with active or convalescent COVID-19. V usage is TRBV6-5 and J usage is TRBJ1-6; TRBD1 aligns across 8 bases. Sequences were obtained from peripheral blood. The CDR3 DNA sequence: TGTGCCAGCAGCCCGGACAGGGATAATTCACCCCTCCACTTT. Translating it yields CASSPDRDNSPLHF.